This TCR beta chain was retrieved from a study of CXCR3-negative and CXCR3-positive naive CD8 T cells. Study observations and caveats: Diversity was high in both naive subsets and much lower in memory cells. Memory, not naive, CXCR3-negative and CXCR3-positive cells differed in TRBV-TRBJ usage.

About this clonotype itself: Antigen unknown.

The CDR3 loop spans 16 amino acids. Germline loops: CDR1 SGHVS, CDR2 FNYEAQ. Through 5' RACE with UMI labels, the TRB cDNA libraries were prepared. Using the 5' RACE reads, TCRdb records one entry per CDR3 protein without DNA. This table holds about 38,000 distinct CDR3 sequences. Sequenced input: memory CD8+ T cells from blood. The receptor was derived from a human donor in good health. Some clones in this sample may be carry-over from other donors' samples. The gene calls are TRBV7-6 and TRBJ2-7; TCRdb lists TRBD1, though no DNA is available to test this call. This chain's CDR3 is CASSSGTGVGQYEQYF.